This T cell receptor beta chain was observed in a study of shared clonotypes between healthy human individuals (dated by TCRdb to about 2020). Concerning the study at large: The cohort included a few men and a couple of women between 18 and 49 years of age. For each donor, CD4 naive and CD4 memory were each run on three plates, CD8 naive on two plates, and CD8 memory on one plate. Blood TCR repertoires of a handful of healthy adults were deeply sequenced to estimate repertoire size and the extent of clonotype sharing between individuals. Libraries were prepared and TCR repertoires were sequenced by different laboratories using diverse techniques, in order to increase sequencing depth and limit assay-specific biases. Between about 0.9 and 8.9 billion PBMCs per donor were obtained by leukapheresis. The study at large found these results: Compared with non-shared clonotypes, clonotypes shared by all four sorted-subset donors had higher generation probabilities. Estimated clonotype richness was generally larger for naive than for memory subsets. Incomplete sequencing was indicated by rarefaction of sorted-subset datasets, despite the large sequencing depth. Only blood was sampled, and tissue TCR repertoires likely differ from those in blood. The small number of donors limited the genetic and exposure-history diversity represented. Based on pairwise subsampling, the degree of clonotype sharing among donors was expected to be affected by sequencing depth. When a handful of donors were compared, the shared fraction of clonotypes was around 5% for naive CD4, 3.5% to 4% for naive CD8, 2.3% for memory CD4, and 0.4% for memory CD8.

V is shortened by 0 bases, J by 3 bases, and the region joining them spans 14 bases. CDR1 and CDR2 were assigned from the germline V gene as SGDLS and YYNGEE. The CDR3 goes from the cysteine to the phenylalanine over 16 residues. Only the CDR3 DNA stays, 48 bases, in frame from base 1. To note about this clone: The specificity of this receptor is unknown. No much larger clone is present one base from it, and per-base qualities are unavailable.

Using the deep immunoSEQ assay, multiplex PCR amplified TCR CDR3 regions from genomic DNA. Extracted genomic DNA from each cell subset was spread evenly across all wells of several immunoSEQ 96-well plates, with each plate serving as a replicate. For sorted subsets, roughly 190 ng of genomic DNA, equivalent to 25,000 to 35,000 T cell genomes, went into each replicate PCR. Purified libraries were quantified with a Qubit 3.0 fluorometer, sized on a Bioanalyzer 2100, and re-quantified with the KAPA Library Quantification kit. Every immunoSEQ 96-well plate was sequenced on a separate single-read 150-cycle Illumina NextSeq 550 flow cell. The published analysis was carried out like this. Because the immunoSEQ output held only junctional sequences and lacked quality scores, the filtering could not match the filtering applied to full-length reads. To assign V/J genes and CDR3, sequences were annotated against IMGT germline references using PyIR, a Python wrapper for IgBLAST v1.9. Any read was removed if the V/J assignment was weak (E-value above 1e-6), the CDR3 was missing, or the read contained stop codons, out-of-frame junctions, or ambiguous translated residues. V3J clonotypes were defined as sequences sharing the same inferred V gene, J gene, and CDR3 amino acid sequence. Percentage overlap between repertoires was computed as shared unique clonotypes divided by the size of the smaller repertoire. RTK rarefaction, the Chao1 estimator, and Recon v2.1 estimates of unobserved clonotypes were used to assess repertoire richness. For all TCRbeta clonotypes obtained by the gDNA method from a handful of donors, generation probabilities were computed with OLGA. Entries here come from immuneACCESS through TCRdb and include only in-frame sequences with V and J called. Some clones fail to appear in such tables; in the studies checked, an unresolved V gene covers under half of the shortfall, and the cause of the remainder is unknown. V, J and clone size are those of that table, while D and trimming were read from the DNA. The sample data list about 2.3 million clones, and about 90% of these were observed just once. The top ten clonotypes cover 0.3% to 0.4% of the sample.

Donors were healthy HIV-negative adults with no recently reported acute infections or vaccinations. Only Caucasian adults living in Nashville, Tennessee, USA were represented among the donors. CD4+ T cells were enriched through magnetic negative selection, after which naive cells were positively selected on CD45RA and the remaining negative fraction served as the memory subset. After blood collection by leukapheresis, PBMCs were isolated using Ficoll-Histopaque density gradient centrifugation and then cryopreserved in the vapor phase of liquid nitrogen. Purity and quantity of every magnetically sorted T cell population were checked by analytical flow cytometry. Each sorted fraction had its genomic DNA isolated and then quantified by UV absorbance on a Nanodrop 2000c.

The receptor was derived from a man aged 18 to 30 in good health. Some clones in this sample may be carry-over from other donors' samples. The chain joins TRBV9 to TRBJ2-3, and perhaps TRBD2 as D gene, on 5 matching bases. The material sequenced was naive CD4+ T cells from PBMCs. The cell subset or site label on this specimen signifies: CD45RA+ positively selected. The CDR3 protein sequence reads: CASSVVGSADTDTQYF. The nucleotide sequence reads TGTGCCAGCAGCGTAGTTGGTAGCGCGGATACAGATACGCAGTATTTT.